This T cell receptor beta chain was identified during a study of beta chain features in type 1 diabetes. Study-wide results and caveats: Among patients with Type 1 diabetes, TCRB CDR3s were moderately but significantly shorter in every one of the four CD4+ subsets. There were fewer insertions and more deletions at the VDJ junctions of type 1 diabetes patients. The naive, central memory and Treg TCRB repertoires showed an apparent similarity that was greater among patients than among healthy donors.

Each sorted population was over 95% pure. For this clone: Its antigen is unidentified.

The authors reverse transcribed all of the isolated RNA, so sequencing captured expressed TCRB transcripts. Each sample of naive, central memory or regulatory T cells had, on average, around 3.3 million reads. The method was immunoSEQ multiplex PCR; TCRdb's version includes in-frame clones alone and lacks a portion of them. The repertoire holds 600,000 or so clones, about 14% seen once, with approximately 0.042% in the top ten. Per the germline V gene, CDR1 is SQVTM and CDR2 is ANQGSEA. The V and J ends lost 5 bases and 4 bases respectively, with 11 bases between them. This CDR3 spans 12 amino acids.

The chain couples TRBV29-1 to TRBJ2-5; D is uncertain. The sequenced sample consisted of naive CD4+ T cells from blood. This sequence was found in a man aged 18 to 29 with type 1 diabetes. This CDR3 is CSVLGLGETQYF. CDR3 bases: TGCAGCGTTCTGGGGTTGGGAGAGACCCAGTACTTC. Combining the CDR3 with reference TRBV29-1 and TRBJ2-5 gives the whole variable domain SAVISQKPSRDICQRGTSLTIQCQVDSQVTMMFWYRQQPGQSLTLIATANQGSEATYESGFVIDKFPISRPNLTFSTLTVSNMSPEDSSIYLCSVLGLGETQYFGPGTRLLVL.